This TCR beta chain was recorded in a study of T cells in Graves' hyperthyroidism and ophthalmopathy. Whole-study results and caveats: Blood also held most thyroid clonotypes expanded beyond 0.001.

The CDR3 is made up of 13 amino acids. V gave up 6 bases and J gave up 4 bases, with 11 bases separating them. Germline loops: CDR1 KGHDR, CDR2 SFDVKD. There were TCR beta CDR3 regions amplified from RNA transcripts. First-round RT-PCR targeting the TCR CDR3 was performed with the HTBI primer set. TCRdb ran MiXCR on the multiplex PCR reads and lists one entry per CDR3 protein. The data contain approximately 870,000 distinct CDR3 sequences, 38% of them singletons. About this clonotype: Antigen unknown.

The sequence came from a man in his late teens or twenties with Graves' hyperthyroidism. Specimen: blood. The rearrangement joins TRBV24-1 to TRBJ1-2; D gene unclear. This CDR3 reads CATSHDLPYGYTF. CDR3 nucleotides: TGTGCCACCAGTCACGACTTACCCTATGGCTACACCTTC.